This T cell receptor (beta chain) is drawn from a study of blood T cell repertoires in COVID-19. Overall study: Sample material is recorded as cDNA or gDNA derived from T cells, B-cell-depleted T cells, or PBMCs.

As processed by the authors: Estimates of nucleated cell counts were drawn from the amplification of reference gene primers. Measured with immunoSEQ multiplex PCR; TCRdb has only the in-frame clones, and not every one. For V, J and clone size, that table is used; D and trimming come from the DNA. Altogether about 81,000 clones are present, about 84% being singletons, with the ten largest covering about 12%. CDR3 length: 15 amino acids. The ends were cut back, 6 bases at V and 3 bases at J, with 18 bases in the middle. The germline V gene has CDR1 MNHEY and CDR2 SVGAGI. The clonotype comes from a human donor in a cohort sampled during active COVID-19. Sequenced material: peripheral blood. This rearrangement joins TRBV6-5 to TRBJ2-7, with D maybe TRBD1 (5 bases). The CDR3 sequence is CASRLSAGYFYEQYF. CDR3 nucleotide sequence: TGTGCCAGCAGACTAAGCGCAGGGTACTTCTACGAGCAGTACTTC.